The clone carrying this TCR beta chain was detected a few times. The target antigen is unknown. Researchers built TCR beta libraries using quantitative 5'-RACE with molecular barcodes. In TCRdb, the 5' RACE reads were re-called with MiXCR into one record per CDR3 protein. The sample records about 450,000 distinct CDR3 sequences, roughly 27% being singletons. The record originates from a study of CD8 T cells in ankylosing spondylitis. General study results and limits: Made up of about eight highly homologous variants, a TCR beta motif appeared characteristic of ankylosing spondylitis blood.

The V gene's germline CDR1 is KGHDR and CDR2 SFDVKD. Between the trimmed V and J ends, which lost 3 bases and 4 bases, there was a span of 11 bases. This CDR3 contains 15 residues. This receptor was taken from a male donor with ankylosing spondylitis. The specimen sequenced was blood, either unsorted or a sorted T cell fraction (not recorded which). V usage is TRBV24-1 and J usage is TRBJ2-2, with D tentatively TRBD1 (6 bases). The CDR3 reads CATSDPGTSTGELFF. In nucleotides, the CDR3 is TGTGCCACCAGTGATCCCGGGACAAGCACCGGGGAGCTGTTTTTT.